These 32 T cell receptor beta chains share one sample of origin, sequenced in a study of CD8+ T cells in alopecia areata. Investigators isolated RNA and reverse transcribed it into cDNA to act as the sequencing template. Profiled with immunoSEQ multiplex PCR; TCRdb holds only in-frame clones, not every one. The sample lists over 60,000 clones, roughly 46% occurring once. As for treatment: oral pan-JAK inhibitor, 5-10 mg twice daily. Sequencing used CD8+ T cells sorted from blood, obtained at roughly week 38, from a patient treated with tofacitinib. Every receptor here comes from a human donor with alopecia areata.

This clone showed up many times. The chain carries TRBV14 and TRBJ1-1; tentative D call: TRBD1 (6 bases). CDR3 length: 13 amino acids. Germline V CDR1 and CDR2: SGHDN, FVKESK. V was cut by 6 bases and J by 1 base, with 9 bases left in between. The CDR3 region is CASSPTGNTEAFF. The CDR3 bases are TGTGCCAGCAGTCCGACAGGGAACACTGAAGCTTTCTTT. Based on the CDR3 plus reference TRBV14 and TRBJ1-1, the full variable domain is EAGVTQFPSHSVIEKGQTVTLRCDPISGHDNLYWYRRVMGKEIKFLLHFVKESKQDESGMPNNRFLAERTGGTYSTLKVQPAELEDSGVYFCASSPTGNTEAFFGQGTRLTVV.

The chain recombines TRBV5-4 with TRBJ2-5; a possible D gene is TRBD2 (7 bases). The CDR3 totals 15 residues. The ends were cut back, 2 bases at V and 2 bases at J, with 13 bases in the middle. From germline, CDR1 is SGHNT and CDR2 YYREEE (reference sequence). CDR3 sequence (DNA): TGTGCCAGCAGCTTATTGCGGGGGCAACAAGAGACCCAGTACTTC. Its protein product is CASSLLRGQQETQYF.

This clone appeared a few times. The gene calls are TRBV6-5 and TRBJ2-3; D remains ambiguous. V lost 6 bases and J 6 bases, leaving 13 bases between the germline ends. The CDR3 is 13 residues long. CDR1 and CDR2 (germline): MNHEY, SVGAGI. CDR3 DNA: TGTGCCAGCAGCCGCAGGACCACTGATACGCAGTATTTT. This codes for CASSRRTTDTQYF.

The rearrangement uses TRBV29-1 and TRBJ2-1, with D unclear. The CDR3 runs to 12 residues. CDR1 and CDR2 from the germline V gene are SQVTM and ANQGSEA. Trimming shortened V by 5 bases and J by 3 bases, and 8 bases separated the two germline ends. CDR3 region: CSVLAVYNEQFF. In DNA form, the CDR3 reads TGCAGCGTTTTGGCAGTCTACAATGAGCAGTTCTTC.

This clone was seen a few times. This chain uses TRBV7-9 with TRBJ2-1; maybe TRBD1 (5 bases). The CDR3 spans 14 residues. Germline values: CDR1 SEHNR, CDR2 FQNEAQ (reference sequence). Trimming removed 5 bases at V and 7 bases at J, with 15 bases between. The CDR3 DNA is TGTGCCAGCAGCAAGTATAAGGCAGGGAATGAGCAGTTCTTC. It is translated as CASSKYKAGNEQFF.

The chain carries TRBV27 and TRBJ2-5; no definite D call. Germline loops: CDR1 MNHEY, CDR2 SMNVEV (reference sequence). The V gene lost 2 bases and the J gene lost 3 bases, with 7 bases spanning the gap. The CDR3 is made up of 13 amino acids. The CDR3 protein is CASSLTVKETQYF. The CDR3, as DNA: TGTGCCAGCAGTTTAACGGTCAAAGAGACCCAGTACTTC.

The chain carries TRBV9 and TRBJ1-5; D remains unclear. This CDR3 comprises 14 residues. Trimming cost V 1 base and J 2 bases, with 7 bases left between them. Germline CDR1 SGDLS, CDR2 YYNGEE. The CDR3 DNA reads TGTGCCAGCAGCGTATCGGGTGGCAATCAGCCCCAGCATTTT. It yields the protein CASSVSGGNQPQHF. Full variable domain (missing parts from reference TRBV9 and TRBJ1-5): DSGVTQTPKHLITATGQRVTLRCSPRSGDLSVYWYQQSLDQGLQFLIQYYNGEERAKGNILERFSAQQFPDLHSELNLSSLELGDSALYFCASSVSGGNQPQHFGDGTRLSIL.

There are a few counts of this clone. V usage is TRBV29-1 and J usage is TRBJ2-3; TRBD2 agrees at 9 bases. Germline lookup yields CDR1 SQVTM and CDR2 ANQGSEA. J gave up 5 bases and V 7 bases, and 4 bases lay outside the gene matches. The CDR3 loop spans 12 amino acids. CDR3 bases: TGCAGCGCAAGCGGGAGGTTAGATACGCAGTATTTT. Translated, it gives CSASGRLDTQYF.

V gene TRBV29-1 combines with J gene TRBJ2-7; D may be TRBD1 (5 bases). CDR1 and CDR2 from the germline V gene are SQVTM and ANQGSEA. The CDR3 is 12 amino acids. V lost 7 bases and J lost 3, with 13 bases in between. CDR3 residues: CSAARGGYEQYF. DNA for the CDR3: TGCAGCGCAGCTAGGGGTGGCTACGAGCAGTACTTC.

The V gene is TRBV7-2, the J gene TRBJ1-4, with D uncertain. V was shortened by 5 bases and J by 12 bases, with 10 bases between the two germline ends. This CDR3 comprises 11 residues. Germline CDR1 SGHTA, CDR2 FQGNSA. Here the CDR3 reads CASSARQELFF. In nucleotides, the CDR3 is TGTGCCAGCAGCGCCAGGCAGGAACTGTTTTTT. The complete variable domain, with remaining parts taken from reference TRBV7-2 and TRBJ1-4, reads GAGVSQSPSNKVTEKGKDVELRCDPISGHTALYWYRQSLGQGLEFLIYFQGNSAPDKSGLPSDRFSAERTGGSVSTLTIQRTQQEDSAVYLCASSARQELFFGSGTQLSVL.

This clone was observed a single time. The rearrangement uses TRBV29-1 and TRBJ2-1; D is unresolved. CDR1 and CDR2 (germline): SQVTM, ANQGSEA. Trimming removed 5 bases from V and 4 bases from J, with 0 bases in between. The CDR3 extends over 9 amino acids. The CDR3 DNA sequence: TGCAGCGTTTACAATGAGCAGTTCTTC. Protein product: CSVYNEQFF.

This clone was detected once. The gene calls are TRBV9 and TRBJ1-5; D is possibly TRBD1 (6 bases). V was clipped by 3 bases and J by 6 bases, with 13 bases between them. The CDR3 length is 14 residues. The germline CDR1 and CDR2 sequences are SGDLS and YYNGEE. This chain's CDR3 is CASSGGGAVQPQHF. The CDR3 DNA sequence: TGTGCCAGCAGCGGAGGGGGGGCGGTTCAGCCCCAGCATTTT. The whole variable domain, filled in from reference TRBV9 and TRBJ1-5, reads DSGVTQTPKHLITATGQRVTLRCSPRSGDLSVYWYQQSLDQGLQFLIQYYNGEERAKGNILERFSAQQFPDLHSELNLSSLELGDSALYFCASSGGGAVQPQHFGDGTRLSIL.

The chain uses TRBV28 and TRBJ2-3, with 11 bases matching TRBD2. The CDR3 length is 15 residues. Germline assignment: CDR1 MDHEN and CDR2 SYDVKM. After removal of 6 bases from V and 0 bases from J, the junction contained 2 bases not matched to a gene. The CDR3 nucleotides are TGTGCCAGCAGAACTAGCGGGAGAAGCACAGATACGCAGTATTTT. Translating it yields CASRTSGRSTDTQYF.

This clone was counted many times. The chain is built from TRBV28 and TRBJ2-7, with D unresolved. Germline lookup yields CDR1 MDHEN and CDR2 SYDVKM. The CDR3 consists of 13 residues. V shed 2 bases and J shed 2 bases, with 7 bases lying between them. CDR3: CASSLIDTYEQYF. CDR3 in DNA: TGTGCCAGCAGTTTAATAGACACCTACGAGCAGTACTTC.

This clone has just a few counts. V usage is TRBV5-6 and J usage is TRBJ1-5; D is unclear. Trimming shortened V by 4 bases and J by 3 bases, and 8 bases separated the two germline ends. Germline values: CDR1 SGHDT, CDR2 YYEEEE. This CDR3 contains 13 residues. The chain's CDR3 is CASSPGVNQPQHF. The DNA of the CDR3 is TGTGCCAGCAGCCCTGGGGTCAATCAGCCCCAGCATTTT.

In regard to this clone: A read error may account for a junction end that differs from germline. The rearrangement uses TRBV9 and TRBJ2-1; weak D call: TRBD2 (6 bases). This CDR3 region has 14 residues. The germline CDR1 and CDR2 sequences are SGDLS and YYNGEE. DNA for the CDR3: TGTGCCAGCAGCCCTTGGGACTCCTCCAATGAGCAGTTCTTC. Protein product: CASSPWDSSNEQFF.

The chain employs TRBV29-1 and TRBJ2-4, with 7 positions matching TRBD2. Per the germline V gene, CDR1 is SQVTM and CDR2 is ANQGSEA. The CDR3 sequence is 16 residues long. V dropped 0 bases and J dropped 3; count of bases not matched to a gene: 8. The CDR3 bases are TGCAGCGTTGAAGATACGGCGGGAGAATTCAAAAACATTCAGTACTTC. It translates to CSVEDTAGEFKNIQYF.

The chain has TRBV6-1 and TRBJ2-3; D is possibly TRBD1 or TRBD2 (6 bases each). Trimming removed 7 bases from V and 4 bases from J, with 18 bases in between. The CDR3 covers 15 residues. Germline assignment: CDR1 MNHNS and CDR2 SASEGT. Here the CDR3 reads CASISWGARSDTQYF. Here the CDR3 DNA reads TGTGCCAGCATATCGTGGGGGGCTAGGTCAGATACGCAGTATTTT.

This clone has a handful of counts. The genes are TRBV4-1 and TRBJ1-2; 8 nucleotides align to TRBD1. The V gene end was trimmed by 1 base and the J gene end by 3 bases; junction bases not matched to a gene: 1. The CDR3 has 14 amino acids. Germline V gene sequence: CDR1 MGHRA, CDR2 YSYEKL. CDR3 residues: CASSQVTGDYGYTF. As DNA, the CDR3 is TGCGCCAGCAGCCAAGTGACAGGGGACTATGGCTACACCTTC.

This clone was recorded a few times. V gene TRBV14 combines with J gene TRBJ2-2, with D uncertain. Trimming cost V 1 base and J 4 bases, with 1 base left between them. The CDR3 consists of 12 residues. Germline lookup yields CDR1 SGHDN and CDR2 FVKESK. CDR3: CASSQGTGELFF. The CDR3 DNA follows: TGTGCCAGCAGCCAAGGCACCGGGGAGCTGTTTTTT.

This chain links TRBV7-9 with TRBJ2-5, with TRBD2 identical over 9 bases. V trimming: 1 base; J trimming: 5 bases; junction bases outside the gene matches: 2. This CDR3 has 14 residues. From germline, CDR1 is SEHNR and CDR2 FQNEAQ (reference sequence). As DNA, the CDR3 is TGTGCCAGCAGCTTAGTCCTAGCGGGGGAGACCCAGTACTTC. Protein sequence: CASSLVLAGETQYF.

This clone was observed a handful of times. The genes are TRBV27 and TRBJ2-3, with 9 bases aligning to TRBD2. This CDR3 comprises 13 residues. CDR1 and CDR2 (germline): MNHEY, SMNVEV (reference sequence). Losses at the gene ends were 4 bases for V and 15 bases for J; bases not matched to a gene: 11. CDR3 region: CASSSIRGLANYF. The CDR3 nucleotides are TGTGCCAGCAGTTCAATCCGGGGACTAGCTAACTATTTT.

The genes are TRBV6-4 and TRBJ1-5; perhaps TRBD1 as D (6 bases). Germline CDR1 and CDR2: MRHNA and SNTAGT. The V end was cut by 3 bases, the J end by 4 bases, with 7 bases between. The CDR3 contains 13 residues. The chain's CDR3 is CASSEGANQPQHF. Written as DNA, the CDR3 is TGTGCCAGCAGTGAGGGGGCGAATCAGCCCCAGCATTTT.

The chain links TRBV27 to TRBJ1-1, with 8 nucleotides matching TRBD1. The CDR3 runs to 14 residues. The germline V gene has CDR1 MNHEY and CDR2 SMNVEV (reference sequence). The J segment lost 1 base and the V segment lost 3 bases, leaving 1 base of the junction unmatched. In nucleotides, the CDR3 is TGTGCCAGCAGTTTTGGGACAGGGAACACTGAAGCTTTCTTT. This codes for CASSFGTGNTEAFF.

V is TRBV28 and J is TRBJ1-4, with 9 bases lining up with TRBD1. The CDR3 runs to 13 residues. After removal of 7 bases from V and 6 bases from J, the junction contained 3 bases not matched to a gene. The germline V gene encodes CDR1 MDHEN and CDR2 SYDVKM. CDR3 sequence reads: CASTGQGHEKLFF. The CDR3 DNA sequence: TGTGCCAGCACGGGACAGGGCCATGAAAAACTGTTTTTT.

CDR3 nucleotides: TGTGCCAGCAGCTTAGCAACGACAGGGAACGAGCAGTACTTC. It encodes CASSLATTGNEQYF. V gene TRBV7-9 combines with J gene TRBJ2-7, with 7 bases fitting TRBD1. This CDR3 comprises 14 residues. Germline CDR1 SEHNR, CDR2 FQNEAQ (reference sequence). V shed 0 bases, J shed 5 bases, and the junction held 4 bases outside the gene matches.

The CDR3 loop reads CATSVTWLDEQYF. CDR3 nucleotide sequence: TGTGCCACCAGCGTTACGTGGTTGGACGAGCAGTACTTC. The genes are TRBV15 and TRBJ2-7; D is unresolved. Germline CDR1 is LNHNV and CDR2 is YYDKDF (reference sequence). The CDR3 loop spans 13 amino acids. V gave up 5 bases and J gave up 5 bases, with 13 bases separating them.

This sequence joins TRBV4-2 and TRBJ2-2; D unclear. V was clipped by 4 bases and J by 0 bases, with 15 bases between them. There are 17 residues in the CDR3. Germline CDR1 reads LGHNA; CDR2 reads YNFKEQ. In nucleotides, the CDR3 is TGTGCCAGCAGCCTCCCGTTTATAGGGTCGAACACCGGGGAGCTGTTTTTT. Translation: CASSLPFIGSNTGELFF.

J is TRBJ2-1 and V is TRBV19; 11 nucleotides align to TRBD2. The germline gives CDR1 LNHDA, CDR2 SQIVND (reference sequence). The V and J ends lost 7 bases and 8 bases, in that order; junction bases with no gene match: 7. The length of the CDR3 is 14 residues. CDR3 protein: CASKFTSGRDEQFF. The CDR3 DNA sequence: TGTGCCAGTAAGTTTACTAGCGGGAGAGATGAGCAGTTCTTC.

The V call is TRBV2, the J call TRBJ2-7, with 11 bases identical to TRBD2. Germline CDR1 and CDR2: SNHLY and FYNNEI. After removal of 2 bases from V and 2 bases from J, the junction contained 11 bases not matched to a gene. The CDR3 has 18 residues. CDR3 residues: CASSERLTGTSGTYEQYF. In nucleotides, the CDR3 is TGTGCCAGCAGTGAACGGCTGACGGGGACTAGCGGAACCTACGAGCAGTACTTC.

This clone turned up a few times. This sequence joins TRBV29-1 and TRBJ2-3; TRBD1 might be the D (6 bases). Germline V gene data show CDR1 as SQVTM and CDR2 as ANQGSEA. The CDR3 loop spans 14 amino acids. V lost 3 bases and J 0 bases, leaving 10 bases between the germline ends. The DNA of the CDR3 is TGCAGCGTTGATACTACAGGGAGCACAGATACGCAGTATTTT. It specifies CSVDTTGSTDTQYF.

This clone was seen a few times. The chain carries TRBV11-2 and TRBJ2-5; maybe TRBD1 (6 bases). In germline, CDR1 is SGHAT, CDR2 FQNNGV. V lost 1 base and J lost 7, with 13 bases in between. This CDR3 is built from 14 residues. The CDR3 region is CASSLGNRVGTQYF. CDR3 in DNA: TGTGCCAGCAGCTTAGGGAACAGGGTGGGGACCCAGTACTTC.